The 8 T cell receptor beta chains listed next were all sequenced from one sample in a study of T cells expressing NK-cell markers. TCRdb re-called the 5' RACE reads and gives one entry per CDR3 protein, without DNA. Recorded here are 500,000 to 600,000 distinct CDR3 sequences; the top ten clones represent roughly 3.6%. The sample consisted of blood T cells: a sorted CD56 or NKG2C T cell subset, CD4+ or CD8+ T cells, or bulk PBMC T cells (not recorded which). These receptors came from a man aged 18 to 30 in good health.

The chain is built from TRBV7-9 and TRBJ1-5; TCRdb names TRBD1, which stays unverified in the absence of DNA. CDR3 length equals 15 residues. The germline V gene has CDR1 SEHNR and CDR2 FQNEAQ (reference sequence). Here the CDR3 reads CASSKSSGYNQPQHF.

The CDR3 protein is CASSSIVMRANRLVYGYTF. The J gene is TRBJ1-2, the V gene TRBV19. CDR3 size: 19 residues. CDR1 and CDR2 from the germline V gene are LNHDA and SQIVND (reference sequence).

The CDR3 loop reads CASSYSRPGNQPQHF. The V gene is TRBV6-2 or TRBV6-3, the J gene TRBJ1-5; TCRdb selects TRBD1, and the lack of DNA leaves this call unchecked. The CDR3 is made up of 15 amino acids. Germline V gene sequence: CDR1 MNHEY, CDR2 SVGEGT.

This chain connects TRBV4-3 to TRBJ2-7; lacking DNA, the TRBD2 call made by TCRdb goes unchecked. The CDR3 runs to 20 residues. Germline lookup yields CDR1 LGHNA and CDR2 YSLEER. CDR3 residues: CASSQDASTSGRAGGLEQYF.

CDR3 loop: CASSFRPQGYTF. This chain joins TRBV12-3 or TRBV12-4 and TRBJ1-2. The CDR3 runs to 12 residues.

The CDR3 region is CASGKRRDSLEQYF. This sequence joins TRBV12-3 or TRBV12-4 and TRBJ2-7; TCRdb's D call of TRBD1 is untestable without DNA. The CDR3 contains 14 residues.

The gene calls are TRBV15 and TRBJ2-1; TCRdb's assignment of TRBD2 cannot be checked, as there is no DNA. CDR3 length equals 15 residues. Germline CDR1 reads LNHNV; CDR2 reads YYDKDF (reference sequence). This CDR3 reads CATSDAGGPGNEQFF.

Here the CDR3 reads CASSEYRGGTDTQYF. V is TRBV25-1 and J is TRBJ2-3; TCRdb returns TRBD1, unconfirmable since there is no DNA. The CDR3 sequence is 15 residues long. Germline V CDR1 and CDR2: MGHDK, SYGVNS.